Below, 29 T cell receptor beta chains from the same sample are listed, as sequenced in a study of blood T cells in healthy people across ages. Combining a sample-barcoded 5' primer with a J-beta primer mix, a second PCR ran for about 7 to 11 cycles. TCRdb used MiXCR to reprocess the 5' RACE reads, holding one entry per CDR3 protein. The table lists roughly 700,000 distinct CDR3 sequences, approximately 25% of them singletons. This same sample was also part of a study on T cells of mothers and their children.

The source material was blood. These receptors were obtained from a boy younger than 18 in good health.

This sequence joins TRBV28 and TRBJ2-2; D may be TRBD2 (5 bases). Trimming shortened V by 3 bases and J by 6 bases, and 11 bases separated the two germline ends. Germline CDR1 MDHEN, CDR2 SYDVKM. The CDR3 sequence is 14 residues long. DNA of the CDR3: TGTGCCAGCAGTTTGGAAGGAGCGGCCGGGGAGCTGTTTTTT. This codes for CASSLEGAAGELFF.

This chain links TRBV2 with TRBJ1-4, with D possibly being TRBD1 (5 bases). CDR3 length: 15 residues. Trimming cost V 3 bases and J 10 bases, with 18 bases left between them. CDR1 and CDR2 (germline): SNHLY, FYNNEI. CDR3 sequence: CASSDTGTAVRKLFF. CDR3 nucleotide sequence: TGTGCCAGCAGTGATACCGGGACCGCGGTCAGAAAACTGTTTTTT.

The chain employs TRBV7-2 and TRBJ1-5; TRBD1 agrees at 8 bases. Germline values: CDR1 SGHTA, CDR2 FQGNSA. Trimming cost V 5 bases and J 2 bases; bases outside gene matches: 5. CDR3 length: 15 residues. CDR3 in amino acids: CASSRKQGGNQPQHF. CDR3 in DNA: TGTGCCAGCAGCCGGAAACAGGGGGGCAATCAGCCCCAGCATTTT. The whole variable domain, remainder taken from reference TRBV7-2 and TRBJ1-5, is GAGVSQSPSNKVTEKGKDVELRCDPISGHTALYWYRQSLGQGLEFLIYFQGNSAPDKSGLPSDRFSAERTGGSVSTLTIQRTQQEDSAVYLCASSRKQGGNQPQHFGDGTRLSIL.

This clonotype was counted a few times. V usage is TRBV6-2 or TRBV6-3 and J usage is TRBJ2-1; D perhaps matches TRBD2 (6 bases). The V end was cut by 11 bases, the J end by 6 bases, with 20 bases between. The CDR3 loop spans 14 amino acids. The germline CDR1 and CDR2 sequences are MNHEY and SVGEGT. This CDR3 reads CAAWRPGLSNEQFF. The CDR3 region has the DNA TGTGCCGCCTGGAGACCGGGACTTTCCAATGAGCAGTTCTTC.

The gene calls are TRBV28 and TRBJ2-1, with 12 bases identical to TRBD2. In germline, CDR1 is MDHEN, CDR2 SYDVKM. The CDR3 length is 15 residues. With 5 bases clipped from V and 9 bases from J, the junction kept 8 bases outside the gene matches. DNA for the CDR3: TGTGCCAGCAGTCCAAGGACTAGCGGGACATTTGAGCAGTTCTTC. Encoded protein: CASSPRTSGTFEQFF. The complete variable domain, with remaining parts taken from reference TRBV28 and TRBJ2-1, reads DVKVTQSSRYLVKRTGEKVFLECVQDMDHENMFWYRQDPGLGLRLIYFSYDVKMKEKGDIPEGYSVSREKKERFSLILESASTNQTSMYLCASSPRTSGTFEQFFGPGTRLTVL.

The chain is built from TRBV20-1 and TRBJ2-1; a weak D match, TRBD2 (5 bases). CDR1 DFQATT and CDR2 SNEGSKA come from the germline V gene (reference sequence). The ends were cut back, 4 bases at V and 7 bases at J, with 11 bases in the middle. The CDR3 loop spans 12 amino acids. The DNA of the CDR3 is TGCAGTGCTACCCCTAGCCGAAATGAGCAGTTCTTC. Translated: CSATPSRNEQFF.

The V and J genes are TRBV27 and TRBJ2-5, with D uncertain. Germline V lookup: CDR1 MNHEY, CDR2 SMNVEV (reference sequence). Trimming took off 9 bases at V and 1 base at J, with 9 bases between the two ends. CDR3 size: 12 residues. CDR3: CARRTVQETQYF. The CDR3 DNA is TGTGCCAGAAGGACGGTCCAAGAGACCCAGTACTTC.

The table lists this clonotype with a few counts. The V and J genes are TRBV9 and TRBJ2-1; 12 bases agree with TRBD2. V lost 0 bases and J lost 7; bases outside the gene matches: 5. CDR3 length equals 16 residues. Germline V gene lookup returns CDR1 SGDLS and CDR2 YYNGEE. The CDR3 nucleotides are TGTGCCAGCAGCGTAGCTTCTAGCGGGGGGGTAAATGAGCAGTTCTTC. Translation: CASSVASSGGVNEQFF.

The J gene is TRBJ2-3, the V gene TRBV29-1; 7 bases align to TRBD2. The CDR3 extends over 13 amino acids. Germline V gives CDR1 SQVTM, CDR2 ANQGSEA. J lost 2 bases, V lost 5 bases, and 4 bases had no gene match. The CDR3 here is CSVSGVATDTQYF. The CDR3 coding sequence is TGCAGCGTTAGCGGGGTCGCCACAGATACGCAGTATTTT.

The genes are TRBV20-1 and TRBJ2-5, with unresolved D. CDR3 length: 13 residues. Germline V gene lookup returns CDR1 DFQATT and CDR2 SNEGSKA (reference sequence). The ends were cut back, 1 base at V and 5 bases at J, with 11 bases in the middle. The CDR3 DNA reads TGCAGTGCTAGAGCGGGCTCAACGGAGACCCAGTACTTC. It specifies CSARAGSTETQYF.

On this clonotype: An end of the junction differs from the germline gene, which may be a read error. This chain uses TRBV2 with TRBJ2-5, with D tentatively TRBD2 (5 bases). Judging by the DNA end, TRBJ2-7 fits better; the J call may be wrong. CDR1 SNHLY and CDR2 FYNNEI come from the germline V gene. The CDR3 is 12 residues long. As DNA, the CDR3 is TGCGCCAGCAGCGGCGAGAACTACGAGCAGTACTTC. Protein: CASSGENYEQYF.

This clonotype was seen a few times. V is TRBV27 and J is TRBJ2-1; 10 bases fit TRBD2. CDR1 is MNHEY and CDR2 is SMNVEV in the germline V gene (reference sequence). The junction had 3 bases not matched to a gene; V was cut back by 4 bases and J by 0 bases. CDR3 length: 16 amino acids. This chain's CDR3 is CASSSSSGSSYNEQFF. Written as DNA, the CDR3 is TGTGCCAGCAGTTCATCTAGCGGGAGCTCCTACAATGAGCAGTTCTTC.

V and J are TRBV7-2 and TRBJ2-1; 10 bases align to TRBD2. With 5 bases clipped from V and 5 bases from J, the junction kept 6 bases outside the gene matches. The CDR3 is made up of 15 amino acids. Germline V CDR1 and CDR2: SGHTA, FQGNSA. Here the CDR3 DNA reads TGTGCCAGCAGCCACAGGACTAGCGGAAACAATGAGCAGTTCTTC. This encodes CASSHRTSGNNEQFF.

V usage is TRBV7-9 and J usage is TRBJ2-1, with D perhaps TRBD2 (6 bases). V lost 2 bases, J lost 2 bases, and 7 bases lay in between. Germline lookup yields CDR1 SEHNR and CDR2 FQNEAQ (reference sequence). The CDR3 extends over 14 amino acids. In nucleotides, the CDR3 is TGTGCCAGCAGCTTACTAGCGCCCTACAATGAGCAGTTCTTC. Translating gives CASSLLAPYNEQFF.

The chain joins TRBV20-1 to TRBJ2-5; weak D call: TRBD2 (5 bases). V was cut by 0 bases and J by 2 bases, with 16 bases left in between. This CDR3 comprises 16 residues. Germline V gene data show CDR1 as DFQATT and CDR2 as SNEGSKA (reference sequence). The CDR3 DNA reads as TGCAGTGCTAGAGATGAGGTGGAGGCAACTCAAGAGACCCAGTACTTC. It is translated as CSARDEVEATQETQYF.

The V and J genes are TRBV7-3 and TRBJ2-5; 7 nucleotides agree with TRBD1. Gene TRBJ2-7 matches the end of the DNA better, so the J call may be wrong. Germline values: CDR1 SGHTA, CDR2 FQGTGA. The CDR3 totals 16 residues. CDR3 in DNA: TGTGCCAGCAGCCCCAATCCGACAGGGTCTGCCTACGAGCAGTACTTC. Encoded protein: CASSPNPTGSAYEQYF.

This clonotype was seen more than once but under ten times. The chain links TRBV7-2 to TRBJ1-5; D possibly corresponds to TRBD1 (6 bases). Per the germline V gene, CDR1 is SGHTA and CDR2 is FQGNSA. The CDR3 contains 14 residues. V shed 5 bases and J shed 4 bases, with 12 bases lying between them. In DNA form, the CDR3 reads TGTGCCAGCAGCCCAGGACAGCGGAATCAGCCCCAGCATTTT. It translates to CASSPGQRNQPQHF.

This clonotype was counted only a few times. The genes are TRBV10-3 and TRBJ2-7; tentative D call: TRBD1 (6 bases). The CDR3 has 14 amino acids. Germline lookup yields CDR1 ENHRY and CDR2 SYGVKD. The V end lost 11 bases, the J end lost 3 bases, and 20 bases lay between the germline ends. CDR3: CAPGWTAIIYEQYF. The DNA of the CDR3 is TGTGCCCCCGGATGGACAGCTATTATCTACGAGCAGTACTTC.

This clonotype has only one observation. The chain couples TRBV29-1 to TRBJ1-2; D may be TRBD1 (5 bases). CDR3 length: 14 residues. Looked up from germline, CDR1 is SQVTM and CDR2 is ANQGSEA. Trimming left V 2 bases short and J 4 bases short, with 14 bases between. The CDR3 DNA sequence: TGCAGCGTTGAATCTGCAGGGTTGGTCTATGGCTACACCTTC. Its protein is CSVESAGLVYGYTF.

This rearrangement joins TRBV3-1 to TRBJ2-7; D unresolved. Per the germline V gene, CDR1 is LGHDT and CDR2 is YNNKEL (reference sequence). This CDR3 is 13 amino acids long. Trimming took 1 base from V and 6 from J, leaving 10 bases between them. The CDR3 region is CASSQAAGREQYF. DNA of the CDR3: TGTGCCAGCAGCCAAGCTGCCGGGCGCGAGCAGTACTTC.

The chain couples TRBV12-3 or TRBV12-4 to TRBJ2-7; the D call may be TRBD1 or TRBD2 (7 bases each). V dropped 7 bases and J dropped 1 base, with 11 bases sitting between them. The CDR3 loop spans 13 amino acids. CDR3 sequence: CASTQGGSYEQYF. The DNA for the CDR3 is TGTGCCAGCACCCAGGGGGGGTCCTACGAGCAGTACTTC.

The rearrangement joins TRBV15 to TRBJ2-2; D perhaps matches TRBD2 (7 bases). This CDR3 has 15 residues. Per the germline V gene, CDR1 is LNHNV and CDR2 is YYDKDF (reference sequence). Trimming stripped 5 bases from V and 7 bases from J, with 17 bases between. This CDR3 is CATSGLRGGIGELFF. Written as DNA, the CDR3 is TGTGCCACCAGCGGCCTCAGGGGAGGGATCGGGGAGCTGTTTTTT. Full variable domain (rest looked up from reference TRBV15 and TRBJ2-2): DAMVIQNPRYQVTQFGKPVTLSCSQTLNHNVMYWYQQKSSQAPKLLFHYYDKDFNNEADTPDNFQSRRPNTSFCFLDIRSPGLGDTAMYLCATSGLRGGIGELFFGEGSRLTVL.

This rearrangement joins TRBV29-1 to TRBJ1-2, with 9 bases matching TRBD1. CDR1 is SQVTM, CDR2 ANQGSEA, per germline. The CDR3 contains 13 residues. V trimming: 5 bases; J trimming: 8 bases; junction bases outside the gene matches: 9. Here the CDR3 reads CSVLLQGALGYTF. The CDR3 bases are TGCAGCGTTCTACTACAGGGGGCGCTGGGCTACACCTTC.

The chain carries TRBV2 and TRBJ2-4; no definite D call. The CDR3 extends over 12 amino acids. Trimming stripped 3 bases from V and 7 bases from J, with 7 bases between. CDR1 is SNHLY and CDR2 is FYNNEI in the germline V gene. CDR3 nucleotides: TGTGCCAGCAGTGAGCGCTTGAACATTCAGTACTTC. Its translation is CASSERLNIQYF.

V gene TRBV5-1 combines with J gene TRBJ2-2, with TRBD1 identical over 7 bases. This CDR3 region has 16 residues. Germline V gene sequence: CDR1 SGHRS, CDR2 YFSETQ. J lost 1 base, V lost 1 base, and 4 bases had no gene match. CDR3 sequence: CASSLIGQVNTGELFF. CDR3 sequence (DNA): TGCGCCAGCAGCTTGATAGGACAGGTGAACACCGGGGAGCTGTTTTTT.

For the CDR3, the DNA is TGTGCCAGCAGCGGGATCCGGTACGAGCAGTACTTC. This translates into CASSGIRYEQYF. V and J are TRBV6-1 and TRBJ2-1, with D perhaps matching TRBD2 (5 bases). The J call is uncertain, as TRBJ2-7 better fits the DNA end. From germline, CDR1 is MNHNS and CDR2 SASEGT. The CDR3 runs to 12 residues.

This chain joins TRBV4-1 and TRBJ2-3; 8 nucleotides agree with TRBD2. CDR1 and CDR2 (germline): MGHRA, YSYEKL. V dropped 0 bases and J dropped 2; count of bases not matched to a gene: 10. The CDR3 length is 18 residues. The CDR3 loop reads CASSQDWTGGASTDTQYF. CDR3 DNA sequence: TGCGCCAGCAGCCAAGATTGGACGGGGGGGGCGTCCACAGATACGCAGTATTTT.

This clonotype was recorded only once. The J gene is TRBJ2-7, the V gene TRBV6-6; D gene unclear. Trimming cost V 7 bases and J 6 bases, with 16 bases left between them. The CDR3 covers 13 residues. The germline V gene encodes CDR1 MNHNY and CDR2 SVGAGI (reference sequence). DNA for the CDR3: TGTGCCAGCAAGGCAGGTGGGTTGGGCGAGCAGTACTTC. Encoded protein: CASKAGGLGEQYF.

There are many counts of this clonotype. V usage is TRBV7-2 and J usage is TRBJ2-7; D is uncertain. With 1 base removed from V and 0 bases from J, the gap between germline ends came to 7 bases. CDR1 is SGHTA and CDR2 is FQGNSA in the germline V gene. There are 14 residues in the CDR3. The CDR3 DNA sequence: TGTGCCAGCAGCTTAGGACTTCACTCCTACGAGCAGTACTTC. Translation: CASSLGLHSYEQYF.